A selection of T cell receptor beta chains follows, all from one sample in a study of T-cell memory formation after mild COVID-19. TCRdb recomputed calls from the 5' RACE reads with MiXCR, one row per CDR3 protein. This sample has 340,000 or so distinct CDR3 sequences; 10% to 15% occur once, and the top ten carry around a fifth. Sequenced input: PBMCs or a T cell subset sorted from them (not recorded which). Every receptor here comes from a man between 18 and 35 years old who had mild COVID-19 (a few samples of this study predate the infection). Cell type and time point are not known. CDR3s include the opening cysteine and the closing phenylalanine or tryptophan. D genes are given only for firm matches. Not all rows give a size; the values are once, few, many and, for expanded clones, a class.

v_gene: TRBV7-8; j_gene: TRBJ2-2; d_gene: TRBD1; abundance: .; CDR3nt: TGTGCCAGCAGCCGGACAGGGGGAACGGGCGGGGAGCTGTTTTTT; CDR3aa: CASSRTGGTGGELFF
v_gene: TRBV4-2; j_gene: TRBJ2-2; d_gene: .; abundance: .; CDR3nt: TGTGCCAGCAGCCCGTCCCGGTCTGGGGGGCTGGAGGCCGGGGAGCTGTTTTTT; CDR3aa: CASSPSRSGGLEAGELFF
v_gene: TRBV6-5; j_gene: TRBJ2-6; d_gene: .; abundance: .; CDR3nt: TGTGCCAGCTCAACTGGCGTCTCTGGGGCCAACGTCCTGACTTTC; CDR3aa: CASSTGVSGANVLTF
v_gene: TRBV20-1; j_gene: TRBJ2-5; d_gene: .; abundance: few; CDR3nt: TGCAGTGCTACTCAACCCAAGTACCAAGAGACCCAGCACTTC; CDR3aa: CSATQPKYQETQHF
v_gene: TRBV4-1; j_gene: TRBJ2-1; d_gene: .; abundance: few; CDR3nt: TGCGCCAGCAGCTCGGCAGGGAGGGGGAGGGATGAGCAGTTCTTC; CDR3aa: CASSSAGRGRDEQFF
v_gene: TRBV12-3/TRBV12-4; j_gene: TRBJ1-1; d_gene: .; abundance: many; CDR3nt: TGTGCCAGCAGTTTCGGGGGCACTGAAGCTTTCTTT; CDR3aa: CASSFGGTEAFF
v_gene: TRBV18; j_gene: TRBJ2-5; d_gene: .; abundance: .; CDR3nt: TGTGCCAGCTCCATCATTCAAGAGACCCAGTACTTC; CDR3aa: CASSIIQETQYF
v_gene: TRBV5-1; j_gene: TRBJ1-2; d_gene: .; abundance: .; CDR3nt: TGCGCCAGAGATAGACAAGGCTACACCTTC; CDR3aa: CARDRQGYTF
v_gene: TRBV9; j_gene: TRBJ2-1; d_gene: .; abundance: .; CDR3nt: TGTGCCAGCAGCCCCCAGGGGAGCCCCTACAATGAGCAGTTCTTC; CDR3aa: CASSPQGSPYNEQFF
v_gene: TRBV12-3/TRBV12-4; j_gene: TRBJ1-2; d_gene: .; abundance: .; CDR3nt: TGTGCCAGCATCCACGGAAGGGGGTATGGCTACACCTTC; CDR3aa: CASIHGRGYGYTF
v_gene: TRBV29-1; j_gene: TRBJ1-2; d_gene: TRBD1; abundance: .; CDR3nt: TGCAGCGCCGCAACAGGGGGTGGCGGCTACACCTTC; CDR3aa: CSAATGGGGYTF
v_gene: TRBV24-1; j_gene: TRBJ2-7; d_gene: TRBD2; abundance: .; CDR3nt: TGTGCCCCCCTCCGGGGAGGGAAGCAGTACTTC; CDR3aa: CAPLRGGKQYF
v_gene: TRBV9; j_gene: TRBJ2-3; d_gene: TRBD1; abundance: .; CDR3nt: TGTGCCAGCAGCGTACCGGGGACAGGGACAGATACGCAGTATTTT; CDR3aa: CASSVPGTGTDTQYF
v_gene: TRBV20-1; j_gene: TRBJ2-3; d_gene: .; abundance: few; CDR3nt: TGCAGTATCAGACAGACCTCAGATACGCAGTATTTT; CDR3aa: CSIRQTSDTQYF